The text below deals with one TCR beta chain. The antigen remains unidentified. The CDR3 loop spans 14 amino acids. Trimming cost V 5 bases and J 5 bases; bases outside gene matches: 8. The germline gives CDR1 GTSNPN, CDR2 SVGIG (reference sequence). This entry comes from a study of response to subunit inactivated influenza vaccine. Study results and caveats: T cells newly recruited by each seasonal influenza vaccination are few, the authors suggested.

TCRdb independently ran MiXCR on the RT-PCR reads; one entry per CDR3 protein. The profile shows about 830,000 distinct CDR3 sequences, 18% of them singletons. The source was PBMCs from blood, collected roughly 5 days after vaccination. This TCR was sampled from a man aged 50-60 years who received an inactivated influenza vaccine. This sequence joins TRBV30 and TRBJ2-1; TRBD2 matches at 8 bases. The CDR3 protein is CAWRFSGANNEQFF. The CDR3 nucleotides are TGTGCCTGGCGATTTAGCGGGGCTAACAATGAGCAGTTCTTC.